These T cell receptor beta chains were read from a single sample in a study of blood T cells in healthy people across ages. A single record per CDR3 protein comes from TCRdb applying MiXCR to the 5' RACE reads. Of fewer than 1 million distinct CDR3 sequences in the sample, 40% to 50% were seen once. The specimen sequenced was blood. Receptors originate from a man aged 55 to 69 in good health. Both conserved end residues are part of each CDR3. A D gene is named only where the DNA matches it firmly. Only some rows state a clone size, as once, few, many or a class for expanded clones.

D gene: TRBD1
V gene: TRBV12-3/TRBV12-4
J gene: TRBJ2-3
clone size: NA
CDR3 protein: CASSATGAQYF
CDR3 DNA: TGTGCCAGCAGTGCTACAGGGGCGCAGTATTTT

D gene: NA
V gene: TRBV24-1
J gene: TRBJ2-3
clone size: NA
CDR3 protein: CATSDPAEGTSHTDTQYF
CDR3 DNA: TGTGCCACCAGTGATCCGGCCGAAGGGACCTCACACACAGATACGCAGTATTTT

D gene: TRBD1
V gene: TRBV4-3
J gene: TRBJ1-6
clone size: few
CDR3 protein: CASSRDRGIGSPLHF
CDR3 DNA: TGCGCCAGCAGCCGGGACAGGGGAATTGGGTCACCCCTCCACTTT

D gene: NA
V gene: TRBV11-3
J gene: TRBJ1-2
clone size: NA
CDR3 protein: CASSPPEGEYGYTF
CDR3 DNA: TGTGCCAGCAGCCCCCCGGAGGGGGAATATGGCTACACCTTC

D gene: TRBD1
V gene: TRBV20-1
J gene: TRBJ2-7
clone size: few
CDR3 protein: CSPSSGTGHSYEQYF
CDR3 DNA: TGCAGTCCTTCCTCCGGGACAGGGCATTCCTACGAGCAGTACTTC

D gene: TRBD1
V gene: TRBV20-1
J gene: TRBJ2-4
clone size: few
CDR3 protein: CSASAGTGGNIQYF
CDR3 DNA: TGCAGTGCTAGTGCTGGGACAGGGGGAAACATTCAGTACTTC

D gene: NA
V gene: TRBV11-2
J gene: TRBJ2-5
clone size: NA
CDR3 protein: CASRKQGATYQETQYF
CDR3 DNA: TGTGCCAGCAGGAAACAGGGCGCCACGTACCAAGAGACCCAGTACTTC

D gene: NA
V gene: TRBV7-2
J gene: TRBJ1-4
clone size: few
CDR3 protein: CASSSKRRADINEKLFF
CDR3 DNA: TGTGCCAGCAGCTCAAAAAGGAGGGCGGACATTAATGAAAAACTGTTTTTT

D gene: NA
V gene: TRBV11-3
J gene: TRBJ2-3
clone size: NA
CDR3 protein: CASSLDAGNTDTQYF
CDR3 DNA: TGTGCCAGCAGCTTAGATGCGGGGAACACAGATACGCAGTATTTT

D gene: NA
V gene: TRBV7-2
J gene: TRBJ2-1
clone size: NA
CDR3 protein: CASSAGTLYNEQFF
CDR3 DNA: TGTGCCAGCAGCGCCGGGACGCTATACAATGAGCAGTTCTTC

D gene: NA
V gene: TRBV11-2
J gene: TRBJ2-3
clone size: NA
CDR3 protein: CVSSSSALLDNTQYF
CDR3 DNA: TGTGTCAGCAGCTCCTCCGCCCTACTGGATAATACGCAGTATTTT

D gene: TRBD2
V gene: TRBV9
J gene: TRBJ2-3
clone size: NA
CDR3 protein: CASSVGGGGLSGSQEDTQYF
CDR3 DNA: TGTGCCAGCAGCGTAGGTGGAGGGGGGCTTAGCGGGAGTCAGGAAGATACGCAGTATTTT

D gene: TRBD2
V gene: TRBV12-3/TRBV12-4
J gene: TRBJ2-2
clone size: NA
CDR3 protein: CASSPGLVGAGELFF
CDR3 DNA: TGTGCCAGCAGTCCCGGACTAGTTGGGGCCGGGGAGCTGTTTTTT

D gene: NA
V gene: TRBV6-2/TRBV6-3
J gene: TRBJ2-4
clone size: NA
CDR3 protein: CATKPDTTWAIDIQYF
CDR3 DNA: TGTGCCACAAAACCGGACACAACTTGGGCGATAGACATTCAGTACTTC

D gene: NA
V gene: TRBV7-9
J gene: TRBJ2-7
clone size: NA
CDR3 protein: CASSADSSEQYF
CDR3 DNA: TGTGCCAGCAGCGCCGACAGCTCCGAGCAGTACTTC

D gene: TRBD1
V gene: TRBV4-1
J gene: TRBJ1-2
clone size: NA
CDR3 protein: CASSLHGDRGPGYTF
CDR3 DNA: TGCGCCAGCAGCCTACATGGGGACAGGGGGCCTGGCTACACCTTC

D gene: NA
V gene: TRBV14
J gene: TRBJ2-5
clone size: NA
CDR3 protein: CASSPSLGQETQYF
CDR3 DNA: TGTGCCAGCAGCCCCTCCTTAGGTCAAGAGACCCAGTACTTC

D gene: TRBD2
V gene: TRBV6-5
J gene: TRBJ2-5
clone size: NA
CDR3 protein: CASSYRGGLETQYF
CDR3 DNA: TGTGCCAGCAGTTACCGGGGAGGGTTAGAGACCCAGTACTTC

D gene: NA
V gene: TRBV6-1
J gene: TRBJ1-1
clone size: NA
CDR3 protein: CASAGGRGTEAFF
CDR3 DNA: TGTGCCAGTGCGGGTGGAAGAGGCACTGAAGCTTTCTTT

D gene: NA
V gene: TRBV3-1
J gene: TRBJ1-2
clone size: few
CDR3 protein: CASSPSGTVYGYTF
CDR3 DNA: TGTGCCAGCAGCCCATCCGGGACGGTTTATGGCTACACCTTC

D gene: NA
V gene: TRBV4-3
J gene: TRBJ1-4
clone size: NA
CDR3 protein: CASSQGRFNEKLFF
CDR3 DNA: TGCGCCAGCAGCCAAGGGAGATTTAATGAAAAACTGTTTTTT

D gene: NA
V gene: TRBV20-1
J gene: TRBJ1-2
clone size: few
CDR3 protein: CSAREGGRDYGYTF
CDR3 DNA: TGCAGTGCTAGAGAAGGGGGGCGCGACTATGGCTACACCTTC

D gene: TRBD2
V gene: TRBV20-1
J gene: TRBJ2-5
clone size: many
CDR3 protein: CSAREGGQETQYF
CDR3 DNA: TGCAGTGCTCGGGAGGGGGGGCAAGAGACCCAGTACTTC

D gene: TRBD2
V gene: TRBV6-5
J gene: TRBJ2-1
clone size: few
CDR3 protein: CASSSSGGARYNEQFF
CDR3 DNA: TGTGCCAGCAGCTCTAGCGGGGGGGCGAGGTACAATGAGCAGTTCTTC

D gene: TRBD2
V gene: TRBV29-1
J gene: TRBJ2-7
clone size: few
CDR3 protein: CSVELGGNSYEQYF
CDR3 DNA: TGCAGCGTTGAGTTGGGAGGGAACTCCTACGAGCAGTACTTC

D gene: NA
V gene: TRBV6-2/TRBV6-3
J gene: TRBJ1-5
clone size: NA
CDR3 protein: CASSSGNARNQPQHF
CDR3 DNA: TGTGCCAGCAGTTCGGGGAACGCTCGAAATCAGCCCCAGCATTTT

D gene: TRBD1
V gene: TRBV20-1
J gene: TRBJ2-7
clone size: medium-sized
CDR3 protein: CSAPRQGGSYEQYF
CDR3 DNA: TGCAGTGCTCCCAGACAGGGGGGCTCCTACGAGCAGTACTTC

D gene: NA
V gene: TRBV7-6
J gene: TRBJ1-6
clone size: NA
CDR3 protein: CASGLGGRADSPLHF
CDR3 DNA: TGTGCCAGCGGCTTAGGCGGCAGGGCTGATTCACCCCTCCACTTT

D gene: TRBD1
V gene: TRBV6-6
J gene: TRBJ1-4
clone size: few
CDR3 protein: CATDRQGDEKLFF
CDR3 DNA: TGTGCCACAGACCGACAGGGGGATGAAAAACTGTTTTTT

D gene: TRBD2
V gene: TRBV20-1
J gene: TRBJ2-7
clone size: NA
CDR3 protein: CSAVELGGGTYEQYF
CDR3 DNA: TGCAGTGCTGTGGAACTTGGCGGGGGAACCTACGAGCAGTACTTC

D gene: NA
V gene: TRBV29-1
J gene: TRBJ1-1
clone size: NA
CDR3 protein: CSVYFPEAFF
CDR3 DNA: TGCAGCGTTTATTTTCCTGAAGCTTTCTTT

D gene: NA
V gene: TRBV12-3/TRBV12-4
J gene: TRBJ1-5
clone size: few
CDR3 protein: CASSPREGGNQPQHF
CDR3 DNA: TGTGCCAGCAGTCCCCGGGAGGGGGGCAACCAGCCCCAGCATTTT

D gene: TRBD1
V gene: TRBV5-1
J gene: TRBJ2-7
clone size: NA
CDR3 protein: CASSGRQGGNEQYF
CDR3 DNA: TGCGCCAGCAGCGGAAGACAGGGGGGAAACGAGCAGTACTTC

D gene: NA
V gene: TRBV2
J gene: TRBJ2-3
clone size: NA
CDR3 protein: CASSADETGVDTQYF
CDR3 DNA: TGTGCCAGCAGTGCCGACGAGACCGGGGTCGATACGCAGTATTTT

D gene: TRBD1
V gene: TRBV25-1
J gene: TRBJ2-3
clone size: NA
CDR3 protein: CASSRGRPDTQYF
CDR3 DNA: TGTGCCAGCAGCAGGGGGCGCCCAGATACGCAGTATTTT

D gene: TRBD1
V gene: TRBV6-2/TRBV6-3
J gene: TRBJ1-2
clone size: NA
CDR3 protein: CASSDSGQGDYTF
CDR3 DNA: TGTGCCAGCAGTGATTCCGGACAGGGCGACTACACCTTC

D gene: NA
V gene: TRBV7-2
J gene: TRBJ2-1
clone size: many
CDR3 protein: CASSLAGTDNEQFF
CDR3 DNA: TGTGCCAGCAGCTTAGCAGGCACAGACAATGAGCAGTTCTTC

D gene: NA
V gene: TRBV18
J gene: TRBJ2-5
clone size: NA
CDR3 protein: CASSRWGEAQYF
CDR3 DNA: TGTGCCAGCTCACGCTGGGGGGAGGCCCAGTACTTC

D gene: TRBD1
V gene: TRBV20-1
J gene: TRBJ2-3
clone size: many
CDR3 protein: CSAQQGVPTDTQYF
CDR3 DNA: TGCAGTGCCCAACAGGGGGTACCCACAGATACGCAGTATTTT

D gene: NA
V gene: TRBV7-9
J gene: TRBJ2-1
clone size: NA
CDR3 protein: CASGLTSPYNEQFF
CDR3 DNA: TGTGCCAGCGGCTTAACGAGCCCCTACAATGAGCAGTTCTTC

D gene: TRBD1
V gene: TRBV27
J gene: TRBJ2-1
clone size: NA
CDR3 protein: CASTTRGTGSYNEQFF
CDR3 DNA: TGTGCCAGCACCACGAGGGGGACAGGATCCTACAATGAGCAGTTCTTC

D gene: NA
V gene: TRBV7-9
J gene: TRBJ2-1
clone size: NA
CDR3 protein: CASSLALSGPGREQFF
CDR3 DNA: TGTGCCAGCAGCTTAGCCCTCAGCGGGCCTGGTCGTGAGCAGTTCTTC

D gene: NA
V gene: TRBV4-3
J gene: TRBJ2-1
clone size: few
CDR3 protein: CASSQERYSGQGSYNEQFF
CDR3 DNA: TGCGCCAGCAGCCAAGAGCGGTATTCTGGGCAGGGGTCCTACAATGAGCAGTTCTTC

D gene: NA
V gene: TRBV7-2
J gene: TRBJ2-7
clone size: NA
CDR3 protein: CASSDKTGGNEQYF
CDR3 DNA: TGTGCCAGCAGCGATAAGACAGGAGGCAATGAGCAGTACTTC

D gene: TRBD1
V gene: TRBV2
J gene: TRBJ2-5
clone size: NA
CDR3 protein: CASRRDRPRETQYF
CDR3 DNA: TGTGCCAGCAGGAGGGACAGACCACGGGAGACCCAGTACTTC

D gene: NA
V gene: TRBV5-7
J gene: TRBJ1-2
clone size: few
CDR3 protein: CATPESRRTNYGYTF
CDR3 DNA: TGTGCCACCCCCGAGTCAAGACGAACCAACTATGGCTACACCTTC

D gene: NA
V gene: TRBV29-1
J gene: TRBJ2-6
clone size: NA
CDR3 protein: CSVESFGSGSEANVLTF
CDR3 DNA: TGCAGCGTTGAATCCTTCGGCAGCGGATCTGAGGCCAACGTCCTGACTTTC

D gene: NA
V gene: TRBV30
J gene: TRBJ1-4
clone size: NA
CDR3 protein: CAWSEGQRIEKLFF
CDR3 DNA: TGTGCCTGGAGTGAAGGACAGCGAATTGAAAAACTGTTTTTT

D gene: NA
V gene: TRBV7-8
J gene: TRBJ2-7
clone size: NA
CDR3 protein: CASSLRSAQTYEQYF
CDR3 DNA: TGTGCCAGCAGCTTAAGGTCAGCCCAGACCTACGAGCAGTACTTC

D gene: TRBD1
V gene: TRBV5-1
J gene: TRBJ2-7
clone size: once
CDR3 protein: CASSLVTGTYEQYF
CDR3 DNA: TGCGCCAGCAGCTTGGTGACAGGGACCTACGAGCAGTACTTC